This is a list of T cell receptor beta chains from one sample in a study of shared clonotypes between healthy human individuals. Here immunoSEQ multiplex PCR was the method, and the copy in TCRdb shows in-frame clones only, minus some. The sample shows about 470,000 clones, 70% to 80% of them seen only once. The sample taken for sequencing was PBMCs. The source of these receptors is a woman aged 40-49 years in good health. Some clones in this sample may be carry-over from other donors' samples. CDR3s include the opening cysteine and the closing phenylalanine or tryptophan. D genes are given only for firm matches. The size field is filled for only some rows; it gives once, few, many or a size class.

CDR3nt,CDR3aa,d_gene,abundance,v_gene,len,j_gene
TGTGCCTGGCGACAGGGGGTTAGAGAAAAACTGTTTTTT,CAWRQGVREKLFF,TRBD1,NA,TRBV30,13,TRBJ1-4
TGTGCCAGCAGCCCTCAGCGGGGGTCCCCAATGCCCCAGCATTTT,CASSPQRGSPMPQHF,NA,NA,TRBV7-2,15,TRBJ1-5
TGTGCCAGCAGCTCCCAACAGAACACTGAAGCTTTCTTT,CASSSQQNTEAFF,NA,NA,TRBV7-9,13,TRBJ1-1
TGTGCCAGCTCACCACGTACGGTCACTGAAGCTTTCTTT,CASSPRTVTEAFF,NA,NA,TRBV18,13,TRBJ1-1
TGTGCCAGCAAACGCTCAGCCCAATTTGGTGAGCAGTTCTTC,CASKRSAQFGEQFF,NA,NA,TRBV27,14,TRBJ2-1
TGTGCCAGCAGCGAGGACAGGGGTTTGGGTAATGAGCAGTTCTTC,CASSEDRGLGNEQFF,TRBD1,NA,TRBV7-3,15,TRBJ2-1
TGTGCCAGCAGTCCATCAGGGGATGAAAAACTGTTTTTT,CASSPSGDEKLFF,NA,NA,TRBV28,13,TRBJ1-4
TGTGCCAGCAGTGCGACTAGCGGGTCGGCAGATACGCAGTATTTT,CASSATSGSADTQYF,TRBD2,many,TRBV6-4,15,TRBJ2-3
TGTGCCAGTAGTATGCGGGAGTTCGGCACCGGGGCAGATACGCAGTATTTT,CASSMREFGTGADTQYF,TRBD2,once,TRBV19,17,TRBJ2-3
TGTGCCAGCAGCCCCAGATCCTCTGGAAACACCATATATTTT,CASSPRSSGNTIYF,NA,once,TRBV7-8,14,TRBJ1-3
TGTGCCAGCAGTTCAGCCCAGAACACTGAAGCTTTCTTT,CASSSAQNTEAFF,NA,NA,TRBV6-5,13,TRBJ1-1
TGTGCCAGCAGCGCCAGGGACAGGGCATATTCACCCCTCCACTTT,CASSARDRAYSPLHF,TRBD1,NA,TRBV7-2,15,TRBJ1-6
TGTGCCAGCAGTTCGCTAATCAGGGGAGACAATCAGCCCCAGCATTTT,CASSSLIRGDNQPQHF,NA,NA,TRBV28,16,TRBJ1-5
TGTGCCAGCAGCCAGCTTGGGGTATCCGCCGAGCAGTACTTC,CASSQLGVSAEQYF,NA,once,TRBV14,14,TRBJ2-7
TGCGCCAGCAGTGAGTCATCGGGACTAGCGTACGAGCAGTACTTC,CASSESSGLAYEQYF,TRBD2,NA,TRBV10-2,15,TRBJ2-7
TGTGCCTGGGACAGGGGGCTGGAAGTGGGAAACACCATATATTTT,CAWDRGLEVGNTIYF,TRBD1,few,TRBV30,15,TRBJ1-3
TGTGCCAGCCGAGGGAACGGCTACGAGCAGTACTTC,CASRGNGYEQYF,NA,NA,TRBV7-9,12,TRBJ2-7
TGCGCCAGCAGCTCAACCGGGACAACAAACACCGGGGAGCTGTTTTTT,CASSSTGTTNTGELFF,NA,NA,TRBV5-1,16,TRBJ2-2
TGTGCCAGCAGTTCCCTGACTAGCGGGAGGCGGACAAAGACCCAGTACTTC,CASSSLTSGRRTKTQYF,TRBD2,NA,TRBV27,17,TRBJ2-5
TGTGCCAGCACCGAGGTAGAGACCCAGTACTTC,CASTEVETQYF,NA,NA,TRBV2,11,TRBJ2-5
TGTGCCAGCAGTCGAACAGGGGCCTCTGGGGCCAACGTCCTGACTTTC,CASSRTGASGANVLTF,TRBD1,NA,TRBV28,16,TRBJ2-6
TGTGCCAGCTCACCACCGACAGGGTTGGCCACCGGGGAGCTGTTTTTT,CASSPPTGLATGELFF,TRBD1,few,TRBV18,16,TRBJ2-2
TGTGCCAGCAGTACAGGGGGATATAACTATGGCTACACCTTC,CASSTGGYNYGYTF,TRBD1,NA,TRBV28,14,TRBJ1-2
TGTGCCAGCAGCTTGGTGGGGACGGAGTATGGCTACACCTTC,CASSLVGTEYGYTF,NA,NA,TRBV5-4,14,TRBJ1-2
TGCGCCAGCAGCTTGCAGGGAACTAACACTGAAGCTTTCTTT,CASSLQGTNTEAFF,NA,NA,TRBV5-1,14,TRBJ1-1
TGTGCCACCAGCAGCCCCGGACTAGCGGATTACAATGAGCAGTTCTTC,CATSSPGLADYNEQFF,TRBD2,NA,TRBV15,16,TRBJ2-1
TGTGCCAGCAGCCGCCGGGGACGAGAGACCCAGTACTTC,CASSRRGRETQYF,NA,once,TRBV14,13,TRBJ2-5
TGTGCCAGCAGCTTAGTTATAGCCGACAATCAGCCCCAGCATTTT,CASSLVIADNQPQHF,NA,NA,TRBV7-8,15,TRBJ1-5
TGTGCCAGCAGCGTAAGGGGGGACCCTAATGAAAAACTGTTTTTT,CASSVRGDPNEKLFF,NA,NA,TRBV9,15,TRBJ1-4
TGTGCCAGCAGCCAAGCGGGGCAGACCTCCTACAATGAGCAGTTCTTC,CASSQAGQTSYNEQFF,NA,NA,TRBV4-2,16,TRBJ2-1
TGTGCCAGCAGCGTACTAGCGGGAGGGTATTGGTCCCCCAATGAGCAGTTCTTC,CASSVLAGGYWSPNEQFF,TRBD2,NA,TRBV6-4,18,TRBJ2-1
TGCGCCAGCAGCTTTGAGACTAGCGGGAGGGGTGATGAGCAGTTCTTC,CASSFETSGRGDEQFF,TRBD2,NA,TRBV5-1,16,TRBJ2-1
TGCAGCGTCCCCGTAGGTGGGCAGCAGTTCTTC,CSVPVGGQQFF,NA,NA,TRBV29-1,11,TRBJ2-1
TGTGCCAGCATCGGGTCAGGGGACACCGGGGAGCTGTTTTTT,CASIGSGDTGELFF,NA,NA,TRBV28,14,TRBJ2-2
TGCGCCAGCAGCCAGGACGGGAGCTCCTACAATGAGCAGTTCTTC,CASSQDGSSYNEQFF,NA,NA,TRBV5-1,15,TRBJ2-1
TGTGCCAGCAGCCCAACCGTGCAGCACTACGAGCAGTACTTC,CASSPTVQHYEQYF,NA,NA,TRBV7-2,14,TRBJ2-7
TGTGCCAGCAGCTCGCAGACTAGCGGCAATGAGCAGTTCTTC,CASSSQTSGNEQFF,TRBD2,NA,TRBV11-2,14,TRBJ2-1
TGTGCCAGCAGCGGACAGCGCTCTGGAAACACCATATATTTT,CASSGQRSGNTIYF,NA,NA,TRBV7-8,14,TRBJ1-3
TGTGCCAGCAGCACCGGGACTAGCGGGAGAGGAAAGCAGTTCTTC,CASSTGTSGRGKQFF,TRBD2,once,TRBV28,15,TRBJ2-1
TGTGCCAGCAGCCAAGATCTAATAGCGGGAGCTAGGCCATACAATGAGCAGTTCTTC,CASSQDLIAGARPYNEQFF,TRBD2,NA,TRBV4-2,19,TRBJ2-1
TGTGCCAGCAGTTATCTGGCAGGGGGTTCGTGGGAGCAGTACTTC,CASSYLAGGSWEQYF,TRBD1,NA,TRBV6-5,15,TRBJ2-7
TGTGCCAGCATCACCGGGGGGCCTGATCAGCCCCAGCATTTT,CASITGGPDQPQHF,NA,NA,TRBV28,14,TRBJ1-5
TGTGCTAGTGGTTTGGGACTAGGGGAGAGCAACACTGAAGCTTTCTTT,CASGLGLGESNTEAFF,NA,NA,TRBV12-5,16,TRBJ1-1
TGTGCCTCTGGTGACCGGGACTGGCTCTCCTACGAGCAGTACTTC,CASGDRDWLSYEQYF,NA,NA,TRBV10-3,15,TRBJ2-7
TGTGCCAGCAGTTCCCTAGCCGGGGGGAACACCGGGGAGCTGTTTTTT,CASSSLAGGNTGELFF,NA,NA,TRBV7-8,16,TRBJ2-2
TGTGCCAGCAGCGTAGGGACTAGCAGATACAATGAGCAGTTCTTC,CASSVGTSRYNEQFF,TRBD2,NA,TRBV9,15,TRBJ2-1
TGTGCCAGCAGCTTAGGGACAGTGAACTATGGCTACACCTTC,CASSLGTVNYGYTF,NA,NA,TRBV7-2,14,TRBJ1-2
TGTGCCAGCAACGATGCTTGGCGGGAGGGGAATGAGCAGTTCTTC,CASNDAWREGNEQFF,TRBD2,many,TRBV27,15,TRBJ2-1
TGTGCCTGGAGTGGCCTACTAGCGGGGGGGTACCAAGAGACCCAGTACTTC,CAWSGLLAGGYQETQYF,TRBD2,NA,TRBV30,17,TRBJ2-5
TGCAGCGTCCACAGGGGGGGGGAGCAGTACTTC,CSVHRGGEQYF,NA,once,TRBV29-1,11,TRBJ2-7